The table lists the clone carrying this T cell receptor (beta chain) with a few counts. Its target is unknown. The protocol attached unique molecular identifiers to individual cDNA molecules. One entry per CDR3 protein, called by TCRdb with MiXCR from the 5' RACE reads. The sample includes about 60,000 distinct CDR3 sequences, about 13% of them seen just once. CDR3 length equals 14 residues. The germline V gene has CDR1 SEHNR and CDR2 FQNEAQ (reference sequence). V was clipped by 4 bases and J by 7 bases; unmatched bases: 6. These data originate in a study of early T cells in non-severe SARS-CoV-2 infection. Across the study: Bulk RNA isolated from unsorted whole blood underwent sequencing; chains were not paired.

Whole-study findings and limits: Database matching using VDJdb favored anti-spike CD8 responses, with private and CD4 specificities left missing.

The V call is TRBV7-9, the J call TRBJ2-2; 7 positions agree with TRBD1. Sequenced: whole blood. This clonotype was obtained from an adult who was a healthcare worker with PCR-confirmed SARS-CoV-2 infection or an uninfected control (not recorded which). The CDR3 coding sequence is TGTGCCAGCAGCTCCGACAGGGAGAACGGGGAGCTGTTTTTT. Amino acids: CASSSDRENGELFF.